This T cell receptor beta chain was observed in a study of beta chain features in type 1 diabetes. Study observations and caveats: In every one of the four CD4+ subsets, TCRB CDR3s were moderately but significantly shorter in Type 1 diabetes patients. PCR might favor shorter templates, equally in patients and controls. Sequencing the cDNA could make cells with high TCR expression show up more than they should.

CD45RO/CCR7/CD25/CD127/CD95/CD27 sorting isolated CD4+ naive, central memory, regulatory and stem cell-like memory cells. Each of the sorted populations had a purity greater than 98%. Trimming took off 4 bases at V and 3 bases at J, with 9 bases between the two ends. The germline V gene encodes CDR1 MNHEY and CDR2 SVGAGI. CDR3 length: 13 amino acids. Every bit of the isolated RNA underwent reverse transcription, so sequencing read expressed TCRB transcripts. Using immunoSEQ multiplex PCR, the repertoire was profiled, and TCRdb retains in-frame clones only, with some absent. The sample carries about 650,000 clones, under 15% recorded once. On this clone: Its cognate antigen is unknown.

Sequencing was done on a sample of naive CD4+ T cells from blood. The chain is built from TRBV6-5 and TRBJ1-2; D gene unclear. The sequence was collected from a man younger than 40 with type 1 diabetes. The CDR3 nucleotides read TGTGCCAGCAGTTTAAACACTGACTATGGCTACACCTTC. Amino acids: CASSLNTDYGYTF.